The 30 T cell receptor beta chains presented below share a single source sample, sequenced in a study of T cells in Graves' hyperthyroidism and ophthalmopathy. TCR beta CDR3 sequences were amplified from RNA transcripts. The HTBI primer set served for first-round RT-PCR of the TCR CDR3. In TCRdb, the multiplex PCR reads were re-called with MiXCR into one record per CDR3 protein. The sample carries about 350,000 distinct CDR3 sequences, around 15% recorded once. Sequenced sample: blood. The origin of the receptors is a woman aged 55-69 years with Graves' ophthalmopathy.

There are a few counts of this clonotype. This chain connects TRBV6-1 to TRBJ1-1; the D gene is possibly TRBD1 (6 bases). Germline V lookup: CDR1 MNHNS, CDR2 SASEGT. V lost 7 bases and J lost 4, with 13 bases in between. This CDR3 has 13 residues. CDR3 amino acids: CASTEDSFTEAFF. As DNA, the CDR3 is TGTGCCAGCACCGAGGACAGCTTCACTGAAGCTTTCTTT.

This clonotype was detected only a few times. The chain employs TRBV6-1 and TRBJ1-3; the match to TRBD1 covers 7 bases. CDR3 size: 15 residues. Germline assignment: CDR1 MNHNS and CDR2 SASEGT. The ends lost 6 bases at V and 2 bases at J; junction bases unmatched: 7. The DNA of the CDR3 is TGTGCCAGCAGCCCCGACAGGGTCGCTGGAAACACCATATATTTT. It translates to CASSPDRVAGNTIYF.

This clonotype was counted ten times or more. The chain links TRBV11-2 to TRBJ2-7, with D possibly matching TRBD2 (6 bases). V lost 4 bases and J 2 bases, leaving 15 bases between the germline ends. The CDR3 totals 15 residues. The germline CDR1 and CDR2 sequences are SGHAT and FQNNGV. The CDR3 DNA reads TGTGCCAGCAGCTCCGGGGACTTAACCCCCTACGAGCAGTACTTC. This sequence encodes CASSSGDLTPYEQYF.

The rearrangement joins TRBV27 to TRBJ2-5; 10 bases align to TRBD1. Per the germline V gene, CDR1 is MNHEY and CDR2 is SMNVEV (reference sequence). Losses at the gene ends were 2 bases for V and 6 bases for J; bases not matched to a gene: 6. This CDR3 is built from 15 residues. The CDR3, as DNA: TGTGCCAGCAGTTTACTGACAGGGGGCGGGCAGACCCAGTACTTC. Its protein is CASSLLTGGGQTQYF.

This clonotype appeared many times. In nucleotides, the CDR3 is TGTGCCAGCAGCTTGGGTGGGGGGGCTTATTACGAGCAGTACTTC. Encoded protein: CASSLGGGAYYEQYF. The chain combines TRBV7-2 with TRBJ2-7; possibly TRBD2 for D (7 bases). There are 15 residues in the CDR3. V was pared by 3 bases and J by 4 bases, with 16 bases between. Germline CDR1 is SGHTA and CDR2 is FQGNSA.

Concerning this clonotype: The DNA is left out, because the CDR3 cannot be placed on it with certainty; the CDR3 is given as TCRdb lists it. The chain links TRBV7-9 to TRBJ1-1; no check of the table's D call, TRBD1, against the DNA was made. Looked up from germline, CDR1 is SEHNR and CDR2 is FQNEAQ (reference sequence). The length of the CDR3 is 15 amino acids, counting both ends. The CDR3 sequence is CASSSSGQGIAEAFF.

J is TRBJ2-3 and V is TRBV19, with 10 bases that match TRBD1. Looked up from germline, CDR1 is LNHDA and CDR2 is SQIVND (reference sequence). CDR3 length equals 16 residues. V lost 4 bases and J lost 3; bases outside the gene matches: 7. For the CDR3, the DNA is TGTGCCAGTAGTAAGGGGACAGGGGTGGGAACAGATACGCAGTATTTT. It yields the protein CASSKGTGVGTDTQYF.

This clonotype has at least ten counts. The gene calls are TRBV2 and TRBJ2-1; D perhaps matches TRBD1 (6 bases). The CDR3 is 15 residues long. Trimming took 5 bases from V and 4 from J, leaving 15 bases between them. Germline CDR1 reads SNHLY; CDR2 reads FYNNEI. The chain's CDR3 is CASSTGQGSYNEQFF. As DNA, the CDR3 is TGTGCCAGCAGTACGGGACAAGGATCTTACAATGAGCAGTTCTTC.

This clonotype was detected ten times or more. The J gene is TRBJ2-1, the V gene TRBV7-8, with 11 bases that match TRBD2. The CDR3 spans 15 residues. V was pared by 2 bases and J by 4 bases, with 1 base of the junction left unmatched. Germline loops: CDR1 SGHVS, CDR2 FQNEAQ. This CDR3 is CASSLRLAGYNEQFF. The CDR3 bases are TGTGCCAGCAGCTTACGACTAGCGGGGTACAATGAGCAGTTCTTC.

The rearrangement joins TRBV7-6 to TRBJ2-1, with 7 bases fitting TRBD2. This CDR3 region has 16 residues. Germline values: CDR1 SGHVS, CDR2 FNYEAQ. With 6 bases clipped from V and 2 bases from J, the junction kept 10 bases outside the gene matches. The CDR3 DNA sequence: TGTGCCAGCAGTTTGGGGGGAGGGCTTACCTACAATGAGCAGTTCTTC. It translates to CASSLGGGLTYNEQFF.

This clonotype occurred many times. The chain employs TRBV13 and TRBJ2-7, with 11 bases identical to TRBD2. Germline V CDR1 and CDR2: PRHDT, FYEKMQ (reference sequence). This CDR3 contains 16 residues. Trimming removed 5 bases from V and 1 base from J; junction bases left unmatched: 7. The chain's CDR3 is CASSTFSGRESYEQYF. CDR3 coding DNA: TGTGCCAGCAGCACCTTTAGCGGGAGGGAGTCCTACGAGCAGTACTTC.

Notes on this clonotype: A much larger clone lies one base from this, so it may be a read error. In this CDR3 the conserved last residue, phenylalanine or tryptophan, is missing, so a read error is likely. The rearrangement joins TRBV18 to TRBJ1-5, with 8 nucleotides matching TRBD1. Germline lookup yields CDR1 KGHSH and CDR2 LQKENI. With 0 bases clipped from V and 2 bases from J, the junction kept 3 bases outside the gene matches. This CDR3 has 16 amino acids. CDR3 DNA sequence: TGTGCCAGCTCACCACCTGGACAGGGACGCAATCAGCCCCAGCATTCT. Amino acid sequence: CASSPPGQGRNQPQHS.

Many counts were recorded for this clonotype. Written as DNA, the CDR3 is TGCAGTGCTCTCCCCGGTGGGGTAGCGGGAGAACCGGAGCAGTTCTTC. It translates to CSALPGGVAGEPEQFF. The chain has TRBV20-1 and TRBJ2-1; 9 bases align to TRBD2. Trimming removed 5 bases from V and 10 bases from J; junction bases left unmatched: 18. Germline assignment: CDR1 DFQATT and CDR2 SNEGSKA (reference sequence). The CDR3 loop spans 16 amino acids.

This clonotype occurred many times. This chain uses TRBV28 with TRBJ2-7, with D possibly matching TRBD2 (7 bases). This CDR3 region has 14 residues. Germline CDR1 is MDHEN and CDR2 is SYDVKM. Trimming removed 6 bases at V and 4 bases at J, with 16 bases between. In nucleotides, the CDR3 is TGTGCCAGCAGCGCCTACAGGGAGGGTTACGAGCAGTACTTC. Its translation: CASSAYREGYEQYF.

This clonotype has ten or more counts. The V call is TRBV4-1, the J call TRBJ1-2; the D gene is possibly TRBD1 (6 bases). CDR1 and CDR2 from the germline V gene are MGHRA and YSYEKL. Trimming pared 0 bases from V and 7 bases from J, leaving 15 bases between. The CDR3 is made up of 15 amino acids. The CDR3 spells CASSQDTGNRFGYTF. The CDR3 coding sequence is TGCGCCAGCAGCCAAGATACAGGGAATCGTTTTGGCTACACCTTC.

There are many counts of this clonotype. The chain recombines TRBV28 with TRBJ2-3, with TRBD2 matching 8 bases. The CDR3 is made up of 18 amino acids. The J segment lost 4 bases and the V segment lost 3 bases, leaving 15 bases of the junction unmatched. Per germline, CDR1 MDHEN and CDR2 SYDVKM. CDR3 amino acids: CASSFRLAGSGWADTQYF. As DNA, the CDR3 is TGTGCCAGCAGTTTTCGGCTAGCGGGTAGCGGCTGGGCAGATACGCAGTATTTT.

This clonotype was seen more than once but under ten times. The chain recombines TRBV10-3 with TRBJ1-6; 10 nucleotides match TRBD1. CDR3 length equals 15 residues. With V trimmed by 6 bases and J by 5 bases, 4 bases remained unmatched. Germline assignment: CDR1 ENHRY and CDR2 SYGVKD. CDR3 protein: CAISPGTGDNSPLHF. The CDR3 DNA is TGTGCCATCAGCCCCGGGACAGGGGATAATTCACCCCTCCACTTT.

CDR3 sequence (DNA): TGTGCCAGCAGAGCAGGGGGACGGGATACGCAGTATTTT. Its translation: CASRAGGRDTQYF. The V and J genes are TRBV6-1 and TRBJ2-3, with 7 bases that match TRBD1. Trimming at V came to 6 bases and at J to 6 bases, leaving 6 bases not matched to a gene. Looked up from germline, CDR1 is MNHNS and CDR2 is SASEGT. This CDR3 contains 13 residues.

A word on this clonotype: Possible read error: a much larger clone is one base away. The gene calls are TRBV5-1 and TRBJ2-6, with no clear D. This CDR3 spans 15 amino acids. Between the trimmed V and J ends, which lost 0 bases and 0 bases, there was a span of 4 bases. Germline V gives CDR1 SGHRS, CDR2 YFSETQ. CDR3: CASSLGRSGANVLTF. The CDR3 coding sequence is TGCGCCAGCAGCTTGGGCCGCTCTGGGGCCAACGTCCTGACTTTC.

This clonotype showed up many times. The chain has TRBV7-9 and TRBJ2-3; tentatively, D is TRBD2 (6 bases). V gave up 1 base and J gave up 0 bases, with 11 bases separating them. Germline loops: CDR1 SEHNR, CDR2 FQNEAQ (reference sequence). The CDR3 spans 16 residues. Here the CDR3 DNA reads TGTGCCAGCAGCTTAGGACTAGACCGTAGCACAGATACGCAGTATTTT. Encoded protein: CASSLGLDRSTDTQYF.

This clonotype was seen a few times. The chain is built from TRBV4-1 and TRBJ2-5; D may match TRBD1 or TRBD2 (5 bases each). The CDR3 extends over 17 amino acids. V was shortened by 0 bases and J by 5 bases, with 19 bases between the two germline ends. The V gene's germline CDR1 is MGHRA and CDR2 YSYEKL. CDR3 amino acids: CASSQDIRGPTTETQYF. The CDR3 DNA is TGCGCCAGCAGCCAAGATATTCGGGGCCCAACTACGGAGACCCAGTACTTC.

This clonotype was detected ten times or more. The gene calls are TRBV27 and TRBJ1-5, with D possibly being TRBD1 (5 bases). Germline V gene lookup returns CDR1 MNHEY and CDR2 SMNVEV (reference sequence). The CDR3 is 14 amino acids. The V gene lost 3 bases and the J gene lost 7 bases, with 13 bases spanning the gap. The CDR3 DNA reads as TGTGCCAGCAGTTTCCTCCAGGGTCACCAGCCCCAGCATTTT. Its translation is CASSFLQGHQPQHF.

This clonotype was detected ten times or more. The genes are TRBV14 and TRBJ2-1; possibly TRBD1 or TRBD2 for D (5 bases each). The germline V gene has CDR1 SGHDN and CDR2 FVKESK. The V end lost 4 bases, the J end lost 1 base, and 11 bases lay between the germline ends. The CDR3 is 15 amino acids. The chain's CDR3 is CASSPRDQSYNEQFF. Here the CDR3 DNA reads TGTGCCAGCAGCCCCCGGGACCAGTCCTACAATGAGCAGTTCTTC.

This clonotype has a count of ten or more. The J gene is TRBJ1-1, the V gene TRBV2; D remains unclear. Trimming removed 7 bases from V and 3 bases from J, with 18 bases in between. CDR3 length: 15 residues. Germline V gives CDR1 SNHLY, CDR2 FYNNEI. CDR3 region: CASTPAPALDTEAFF. The CDR3 DNA sequence: TGTGCCAGCACCCCGGCACCCGCCCTAGACACTGAAGCTTTCTTT.

This clonotype was detected a few times. The chain couples TRBV20-1 to TRBJ1-5; the D is unclear. This CDR3 is built from 17 residues. V gave up 0 bases and J gave up 3 bases, with 18 bases separating them. The germline V gene has CDR1 DFQATT and CDR2 SNEGSKA (reference sequence). CDR3 DNA sequence: TGCAGTGCTAGAGATAGGGCGGGTCCGCTGCTCAATCAGCCCCAGCATTTT. Encoded protein: CSARDRAGPLLNQPQHF.

The chain links TRBV7-2 to TRBJ2-2; 8 nucleotides align to TRBD2. The V gene's germline CDR1 is SGHTA and CDR2 FQGNSA. The CDR3 length is 15 residues. V shed 2 bases and J 11 bases; nucleotides not matched to a gene: 10. CDR3 residues: CASSLTLAAQGELFF. CDR3 nucleotides: TGTGCCAGCAGCTTAACACTAGCGGCCCAGGGAGAGCTGTTTTTT.

With regard to this clonotype: A much larger clone lies one base from this, so it may be a read error. The chain combines TRBV19 with TRBJ2-5; D is uncertain. The CDR3 has 15 residues. Trimming removed 5 bases from V and 2 bases from J, with 15 bases in between. From germline, CDR1 is LNHDA and CDR2 SQIVND (reference sequence). The CDR3 region has the DNA TGTGCCAGTAGTGACCTTGATCGGGTGCAAGAGACCCAGTACTTC. The encoded protein is CASSDLDRVQETQYF.

V and J are TRBV27 and TRBJ2-1, with D possibly being TRBD2 (5 bases). The CDR3 spans 17 residues. Germline CDR1 MNHEY, CDR2 SMNVEV (reference sequence). Trimming took 4 bases from V and 6 from J, leaving 22 bases between them. CDR3 DNA sequence: TGTGCCAGCAGTTCTCGCCCCATTTCCTGGGCGGGCAATGAGCAGTTCTTC. It specifies CASSSRPISWAGNEQFF.

This clonotype has at least ten counts. The V gene is TRBV12-3 or TRBV12-4, the J gene TRBJ2-7; a possible D gene is TRBD2 (6 bases). This CDR3 comprises 15 residues. Between the trimmed V and J ends, which lost 5 bases and 2 bases, there was a span of 16 bases. The CDR3 nucleotides read TGTGCCAGCAGTCGGACTGGCGGGGTTACCTACGAGCAGTACTTC. It is translated as CASSRTGGVTYEQYF.

This clonotype was found many times. The CDR3 region is CASSESGQPQETQYF. Here the CDR3 DNA reads TGTGCCAGCAGCGAGTCGGGACAACCGCAAGAGACCCAGTACTTC. The rearrangement links TRBV6-1 to TRBJ2-5, with D possibly matching TRBD1 (6 bases). This CDR3 contains 15 residues. Germline CDR1 MNHNS, CDR2 SASEGT. V was pared by 6 bases and J by 2 bases, with 16 bases between.